Listed below are T cell receptor beta chains from one sample, sequenced in a study of T-cell reconstitution after alpha-beta-depleted transplantation in children. TCRdb processed the PCR reads anew with MiXCR; each CDR3 protein has one entry. The sample has hundreds of thousands of distinct CDR3 sequences; nearly 10% are singletons. Sequences were derived from PBMCs from the stem cell graft donor, sampled from the stem cell graft. All receptors come from a human donor who donated a stem cell graft to a child with SCID. CDR3s include the opening cysteine and the closing phenylalanine or tryptophan. Fields, in order: J gene, V gene, D gene, clone size, CDR3 DNA, CDR3 protein. A D gene is named only where the DNA matches it firmly. The size entry is marked missing in some rows and otherwise reads once, few, many or a size class.

j_call: TRBJ1-2
v_call: TRBV16
d_call: TRBD1
clone_size: -
cdr3_nt: TGTGCCAGCAGCCAGGACAGGTTCTATGGCTACACCTTC
cdr3_aa: CASSQDRFYGYTF

j_call: TRBJ1-2
v_call: TRBV7-9
d_call: -
clone_size: few
cdr3_nt: TGTGCCAGCAGCTTAGAACTCAGGGCGGATGGCTACACCTTC
cdr3_aa: CASSLELRADGYTF

j_call: TRBJ2-7
v_call: TRBV7-6
d_call: -
clone_size: many
cdr3_nt: TGTGCCAGCAGCTTGGACTTCTCCTACGAGCAGTACTTC
cdr3_aa: CASSLDFSYEQYF

j_call: TRBJ2-1
v_call: TRBV3-1
d_call: -
clone_size: few
cdr3_nt: TGTGCCAGCAGCCAAGCAGGGGGGGGGGTCCATGAGCAGTTCTTC
cdr3_aa: CASSQAGGGVHEQFF

j_call: TRBJ2-7
v_call: TRBV21-1
d_call: -
clone_size: -
cdr3_nt: TGTGCCAGCAGCCCGACCTGGGGACTAGCAACGGACGAGCAGTACTTC
cdr3_aa: CASSPTWGLATDEQYF

j_call: TRBJ1-1
v_call: TRBV5-1
d_call: -
clone_size: few
cdr3_nt: TGCGCCAGCAGCCCCGTGATGGGTCCTGCAGGCACTGAAGCTTTCTTT
cdr3_aa: CASSPVMGPAGTEAFF

j_call: TRBJ2-2
v_call: TRBV4-2
d_call: TRBD2
clone_size: few
cdr3_nt: TGTGCCAGCAGCCAATTTCGGGGGGGGCCCACCGGGGAGCTGTTTTTT
cdr3_aa: CASSQFRGGPTGELFF

j_call: TRBJ1-5
v_call: TRBV12-3/TRBV12-4
d_call: -
clone_size: few
cdr3_nt: TGTGCCAGCAGTTTATATATTTCGGGCAATCAGCCCCAGCATTTT
cdr3_aa: CASSLYISGNQPQHF

j_call: TRBJ2-3
v_call: TRBV27
d_call: -
clone_size: few
cdr3_nt: TGTGCCAGCAGCCAATTAGCGAGGGATACGCAGTATTTT
cdr3_aa: CASSQLARDTQYF

j_call: TRBJ2-1
v_call: TRBV3-1
d_call: -
clone_size: -
cdr3_nt: TGTGCCAGCAGCCAAATGCCAACTCCTTACAATGAGCAGTTCTTC
cdr3_aa: CASSQMPTPYNEQFF

j_call: TRBJ2-7
v_call: TRBV6-5
d_call: -
clone_size: -
cdr3_nt: TGTGCCAGCAGTTACCCAGAGAGGGGGAGGTCGGGCGAGCAGTACTTC
cdr3_aa: CASSYPERGRSGEQYF

j_call: TRBJ2-7
v_call: TRBV2
d_call: TRBD2
clone_size: -
cdr3_nt: TGTGCCAGCAAGGAGCGGGGGGGCTCCTACGAGCAGTACTTC
cdr3_aa: CASKERGGSYEQYF

j_call: TRBJ1-5
v_call: TRBV4-1
d_call: -
clone_size: -
cdr3_nt: TGCGCCAGCTCCCCCCGGGACAAAAGCAATCAGCCCCAGCATTTT
cdr3_aa: CASSPRDKSNQPQHF

j_call: TRBJ2-7
v_call: TRBV29-1
d_call: TRBD1
clone_size: few
cdr3_nt: TGCAGCGTCAAGGGACAGCCGACTACCGAGCAGTACTTC
cdr3_aa: CSVKGQPTTEQYF

j_call: TRBJ2-6
v_call: TRBV7-8
d_call: -
clone_size: -
cdr3_nt: TGTGCCAGCAGCCTACCAACAGGGTCCGGGGCCAACGTCCTGACTTTC
cdr3_aa: CASSLPTGSGANVLTF

j_call: TRBJ2-7
v_call: TRBV27
d_call: TRBD1
clone_size: -
cdr3_nt: TGTGCCAGCGGGACAGGGACCTACGATCAGTACTTC
cdr3_aa: CASGTGTYDQYF

j_call: TRBJ1-4
v_call: TRBV29-1
d_call: TRBD1
clone_size: few
cdr3_nt: TGCAGCGTTGCTGAGGGGGCGGGTAATGAAAAACTGTTTTTT
cdr3_aa: CSVAEGAGNEKLFF

j_call: TRBJ2-1
v_call: TRBV24-1
d_call: -
clone_size: many
cdr3_nt: TGTGCCACCAGTGGCAGGGGCGCCTACAATGAGCAGTTCTTC
cdr3_aa: CATSGRGAYNEQFF

j_call: TRBJ2-4
v_call: TRBV12-3/TRBV12-4
d_call: -
clone_size: -
cdr3_nt: TGTGCCAGCAGTTTGTACCAAGGGAGTAATGCCAAAAACATTCAGTACTTC
cdr3_aa: CASSLYQGSNAKNIQYF

j_call: TRBJ2-3
v_call: TRBV3-1
d_call: -
clone_size: few
cdr3_nt: TGTGCCAGCAGCCAAGGACCCCAGGGCGAAGATACGCAGTATTTT
cdr3_aa: CASSQGPQGEDTQYF

j_call: TRBJ2-1
v_call: TRBV20-1
d_call: TRBD1
clone_size: few
cdr3_nt: TGCAGTGTGGACAGGGGGGGCAATGAGCAGTTCTTC
cdr3_aa: CSVDRGGNEQFF

j_call: TRBJ2-7
v_call: TRBV5-5
d_call: TRBD1
clone_size: few
cdr3_nt: TGTGCCAGCAGCTTGGGAGGGACAGTTGGAGAGCAGTACTTC
cdr3_aa: CASSLGGTVGEQYF

j_call: TRBJ2-7
v_call: TRBV23-1
d_call: -
clone_size: few
cdr3_nt: TGCGCCAGCATGGGCGGTAGAGGGGCCGGTACCTACGAGCAGTACTTC
cdr3_aa: CASMGGRGAGTYEQYF

j_call: TRBJ2-5
v_call: TRBV5-6
d_call: -
clone_size: -
cdr3_nt: TGTGCCAGCAGCGCATTAGGTCTGCAAGAGACCCAGTACTTC
cdr3_aa: CASSALGLQETQYF

j_call: TRBJ1-1
v_call: TRBV18
d_call: -
clone_size: -
cdr3_nt: TGTGCCAGCTCACAGATGGCCCCGCGCACTGAAGCTTTCTTT
cdr3_aa: CASSQMAPRTEAFF

j_call: TRBJ2-6
v_call: TRBV5-1
d_call: -
clone_size: few
cdr3_nt: TGCGCCAGCAGCTTCGAGTTACCGACAGCTGGGGCCAACGTCCTGACTTTC
cdr3_aa: CASSFELPTAGANVLTF

j_call: TRBJ2-1
v_call: TRBV5-1
d_call: TRBD1
clone_size: many
cdr3_nt: TGCGCCAGCAGCCTGATGACAGGGGGAAATGAGCAGTTCTTC
cdr3_aa: CASSLMTGGNEQFF

j_call: TRBJ2-1
v_call: TRBV20-1
d_call: TRBD2
clone_size: -
cdr3_nt: TGCAGTGCTAGAGGAGGGACTAGCGGGGGGGATGAGCAGTTCTTC
cdr3_aa: CSARGGTSGGDEQFF

j_call: TRBJ2-5
v_call: TRBV24-1
d_call: -
clone_size: many
cdr3_nt: TGTGCCACCAGTGCGGGGGAGACCCAGTACTTC
cdr3_aa: CATSAGETQYF

j_call: TRBJ1-1
v_call: TRBV5-6
d_call: -
clone_size: few
cdr3_nt: TGTGCCAGCAGCTTGGTCAGAATGAACACTGAAGCTTTCTTT
cdr3_aa: CASSLVRMNTEAFF

j_call: TRBJ2-3
v_call: TRBV6-2/TRBV6-3
d_call: -
clone_size: -
cdr3_nt: TGTGCCAGCAGTCGTCTGGGGTGGGCAGATACGCAGTATTTT
cdr3_aa: CASSRLGWADTQYF

j_call: TRBJ2-7
v_call: TRBV29-1
d_call: TRBD1
clone_size: few
cdr3_nt: TGCAGCGTCTCGGAGGGACAGGGGCCCTACGAGCAGTACTTC
cdr3_aa: CSVSEGQGPYEQYF

j_call: TRBJ1-1
v_call: TRBV5-1
d_call: -
clone_size: few
cdr3_nt: TGCGCCAGCAGCCTCCGATTAGGGAACACTGAAGCTTTCTTT
cdr3_aa: CASSLRLGNTEAFF

j_call: TRBJ1-1
v_call: TRBV11-2
d_call: -
clone_size: many
cdr3_nt: TGTGCCAGCAGCTTTTATGAGTACACTGAAGCTTTCTTT
cdr3_aa: CASSFYEYTEAFF

j_call: TRBJ1-3
v_call: TRBV5-1
d_call: TRBD1
clone_size: -
cdr3_nt: TGCGCCAGCAGACCGGACAGGGGGAAACTTGGAAACACCATTTATTTT
cdr3_aa: CASRPDRGKLGNTIYF

j_call: TRBJ2-7
v_call: TRBV20-1
d_call: -
clone_size: many
cdr3_nt: TGCAGTGCAGAAATGACAGGAGAGCAGTACTTC
cdr3_aa: CSAEMTGEQYF

j_call: TRBJ2-1
v_call: TRBV12-3/TRBV12-4
d_call: TRBD1
clone_size: few
cdr3_nt: TGTGCCAGCAGCTTGTCGTCCGACAGGGGACATGAGCAGTTCTTC
cdr3_aa: CASSLSSDRGHEQFF

j_call: TRBJ1-6
v_call: TRBV19
d_call: TRBD1
clone_size: -
cdr3_nt: TGTGCCAGTAGTACCCTAACAGGGGGCTGGCATTCACCCCTCCACTTT
cdr3_aa: CASSTLTGGWHSPLHF

j_call: TRBJ2-4
v_call: TRBV28
d_call: TRBD2
clone_size: few
cdr3_nt: TGTGCCAGCAGTTTATCCCCTGCGTCGCGGGGGATAGCCAAAAACATTCAGTACTTC
cdr3_aa: CASSLSPASRGIAKNIQYF

j_call: TRBJ2-1
v_call: TRBV5-1
d_call: TRBD1
clone_size: many
cdr3_nt: TGCGCCAGCAGCTTGTCAGGGGGCACCTACAATGAGCAGTTCTTC
cdr3_aa: CASSLSGGTYNEQFF

j_call: TRBJ1-6
v_call: TRBV6-1
d_call: TRBD1
clone_size: -
cdr3_nt: TGTGCCAGCAGCACGTACACTGAGGGGACAGGGGAAAATTCACCCCTCCACTTT
cdr3_aa: CASSTYTEGTGENSPLHF

j_call: TRBJ1-5
v_call: TRBV27
d_call: -
clone_size: -
cdr3_nt: TGTGCCAGCAGAACAGGGTATCAGCCCCAGCATTTT
cdr3_aa: CASRTGYQPQHF

j_call: TRBJ1-1
v_call: TRBV11-2
d_call: -
clone_size: few
cdr3_nt: TGTGCCAGCAGCTTGGAAGGGAAGGGTGAAGCTTTCTTT
cdr3_aa: CASSLEGKGEAFF

j_call: TRBJ2-7
v_call: TRBV5-1
d_call: -
clone_size: many
cdr3_nt: TGCGCCAGCAGCTTGGCCGGGATCTCCTACGAGCAGTACTTC
cdr3_aa: CASSLAGISYEQYF

j_call: TRBJ1-2
v_call: TRBV12-3/TRBV12-4
d_call: -
clone_size: few
cdr3_nt: TGTGCCAGCAGTTTAGCCGGCGGAGGGGACTATGGCTACACCTTC
cdr3_aa: CASSLAGGGDYGYTF

j_call: TRBJ2-1
v_call: TRBV12-5
d_call: TRBD2
clone_size: few
cdr3_nt: TGTGCTAGTGCCGGCGGGGGGAGCTCCTACAATGAGCAGTTCTTC
cdr3_aa: CASAGGGSSYNEQFF

j_call: TRBJ1-2
v_call: TRBV10-3
d_call: -
clone_size: -
cdr3_nt: TGTGCCATCAGGCCGACAGCCAGCTATGGCTACACCTTC
cdr3_aa: CAIRPTASYGYTF

j_call: TRBJ2-4
v_call: TRBV12-3/TRBV12-4
d_call: TRBD2
clone_size: many
cdr3_nt: TGTGCCAGCACCCTAGGTGGGAGGGGCATTCAGTACTTC
cdr3_aa: CASTLGGRGIQYF

j_call: TRBJ1-2
v_call: TRBV12-5
d_call: TRBD1
clone_size: -
cdr3_nt: TGTGCTAGTGGTTTCGCCACAGGGGGTCCGCCTAACTATGGCTACACCTTC
cdr3_aa: CASGFATGGPPNYGYTF

j_call: TRBJ1-2
v_call: TRBV25-1
d_call: -
clone_size: -
cdr3_nt: TGTGCCAGCGGGGACGGACTAGTAGATGGCTACACCTTC
cdr3_aa: CASGDGLVDGYTF

j_call: TRBJ2-7
v_call: TRBV28
d_call: -
clone_size: many
cdr3_nt: TGTGCCAGCAGTTTTTCGACTGGAGTCTACGAGCAGTACTTC
cdr3_aa: CASSFSTGVYEQYF

j_call: TRBJ2-2
v_call: TRBV10-3
d_call: TRBD2
clone_size: many
cdr3_nt: TGTGCCATCTCCGGGACTAGCGGAGCGAACACCGGGGAGCTGTTTTTT
cdr3_aa: CAISGTSGANTGELFF